The entry below gives a single T cell receptor (beta chain) sequence along with its context. This sample was included in a study of blood T cell repertoires in COVID-19. Turning to the study itself: From the United States, Italy and Spain came samples of acute and convalescent COVID-19.

J was trimmed by 1 base and V by 1 base; bases with no gene match: 8. This CDR3 has 16 amino acids. The germline gives CDR1 SGHRS, CDR2 YFSETQ. Sequenced by immunoSEQ multiplex PCR; TCRdb stores in-frame clones only, minus some. The sample records 90,000 or so clones, approximately 86% being singletons. The J gene is TRBJ2-7, the V gene TRBV5-1; 7 bases align to TRBD1. This TCR came from a man between 60 and 70 years old with acute or convalescent COVID-19. Sample: peripheral blood. CDR3 sequence (DNA): TGCGCCAGCAGCTTGTCCGGGACAGATAAATCCTACGAGCAGTACTTC. It codes for CASSLSGTDKSYEQYF.